The rows below give T cell receptor beta chains drawn from one sample of a study of technical replicates of blood from a few donors. Assay used: immunoSEQ multiplex PCR; TCRdb lists only in-frame clones, some missing. The table records 95,000 or so clones, 95% of them present only once. Sequences were obtained from T cells isolated from PBMCs. The receptors were gathered from a human donor in good health. Each CDR3 is given with its conserved first and last residue. The D gene is left open where the match is weak. Some rows have no size entry. The others give once, few or many, or a class for an expanded clone.

D,V,J,size,DNA,CDR3
TRBD2,TRBV28,TRBJ2-3,.,TGTGCCAGCAGTCAACTAGCGGGCACAGATACGCAGTATTTT,CASSQLAGTDTQYF
TRBD1,TRBV10-3,TRBJ2-7,.,TGTGCCATCAGTGAGTGGACAGGGAAGGGCGAGCAGTACTTC,CAISEWTGKGEQYF
.,TRBV9,TRBJ1-3,.,TGTGCCAGCAGCGTAGTAGGGGGAATAGGTGGAAACACCATATATTTT,CASSVVGGIGGNTIYF
.,TRBV18,TRBJ2-1,.,TGTGCCAGCTCACCACGGGACTTCTTTAATGAGCAGTTCTTC,CASSPRDFFNEQFF
.,TRBV10-3,TRBJ2-2,.,TGTGCCATCAGTGGAAAGGGGGGGTATGCCGGGGAGCTGTTTTTT,CAISGKGGYAGELFF
.,TRBV9,TRBJ2-7,.,TGTGCCAGCAGCCCATCCTTGGGGCTCTCCTACGAGCAGTACTTC,CASSPSLGLSYEQYF
.,TRBV7-8,TRBJ2-7,.,TGTGCCAGCAGCCCCGGACTTTCCTACGAGCAGTACTTC,CASSPGLSYEQYF
TRBD2,TRBV9,TRBJ2-3,.,TGTGCCAGCAGCGGCCGACTAGCGGATAGCACAGATACGCAGTATTTT,CASSGRLADSTDTQYF
.,TRBV18,TRBJ1-4,.,TGTGCCAGCTCACCACAACAGAATAATGAAAAACTGTTTTTT,CASSPQQNNEKLFF
.,TRBV13,TRBJ2-7,.,TGTGCCAGCAGCCCCCCCAGCAGGCGGGGAACCTGGGAGCAGTACTTC,CASSPPSRRGTWEQYF
.,TRBV6-5,TRBJ2-3,.,TGTGCCAGCAGTTACGACTTCTGGAGGACAGATACGCAGTATTTT,CASSYDFWRTDTQYF
TRBD2,TRBV10-1,TRBJ2-4,.,TGCGCCAGCAGTGTCCGGAGGCTAGCGGATCTAGCCAAAAACATTCAGTACTTC,CASSVRRLADLAKNIQYF
.,TRBV19,TRBJ1-4,once,TGTGCCAGTAGTAGTACAGGAGCAACTAATGAAAAACTGTTTTTT,CASSSTGATNEKLFF
.,TRBV12-5,TRBJ1-5,.,TGTGCTAGTGGTTTGGCCCCAAAAACAGGGAAAAGCAATCAGCCCCAGCATTTT,CASGLAPKTGKSNQPQHF
TRBD1,TRBV6-1,TRBJ1-2,.,TGTGCCAGCAGTCTGGACAGGGACTATGGCTACACCTTC,CASSLDRDYGYTF
.,TRBV16,TRBJ2-7,.,TGTGCCAGCAGCCAAGATAGTAATTACGAGCAGTACTTC,CASSQDSNYEQYF
.,TRBV6-1,TRBJ2-7,.,TGTGCCAGCAGTGAAGAATGGGACTCATACTACGAGCAGTACTTC,CASSEEWDSYYEQYF
.,TRBV23-1,TRBJ1-1,.,TGCGCCAGCAGACCGACAGTGAACACTGAAGCTTTCTTT,CASRPTVNTEAFF
TRBD2,TRBV30,TRBJ2-1,.,TGTGCCTGGAGTGTCGGGACTAGCGGGAGCGCGAATGAGCAGTTCTTC,CAWSVGTSGSANEQFF
.,TRBV19,TRBJ2-1,.,TGTGCCAGTATTCCCAGCGGGCGCAATAATGAGCAGTTCTTC,CASIPSGRNNEQFF
TRBD2,TRBV19,TRBJ2-1,.,TGTGCCAGTAGCCTACTAGCGGGGTCCTACAATGAGCAGTTCTTC,CASSLLAGSYNEQFF
.,TRBV13,TRBJ2-1,.,TGTGCCAGCAGCCAAAGAGCGGTGGTGGGATACAATGAGCAGTTCTTC,CASSQRAVVGYNEQFF
TRBD1,TRBV2,TRBJ1-1,few,TGTGCCAGCAGTGAAATTGGACGGACAGGGCAGAACACTGAAGCTTTCTTT,CASSEIGRTGQNTEAFF
.,TRBV11-2,TRBJ1-2,.,TGTGCCAGCAGCTTAGGGGGAGGGGTCGGCTACACCTTC,CASSLGGGVGYTF
.,TRBV14,TRBJ2-5,.,TGTGCCAGCAGCCAAGATGCTGACAGCCAAGAGACCCAGTACTTC,CASSQDADSQETQYF
TRBD1,TRBV7-3,TRBJ2-5,once,TGTGCCAGCAGCCCCGGGACAGGGGGTCGACAAGAGACCCAGTACTTC,CASSPGTGGRQETQYF
.,TRBV21-1,TRBJ1-1,.,TGTGCCAGCAGCAAAGCGCGGACAGGGAACACTGAAGCTTTCTTT,CASSKARTGNTEAFF
.,TRBV7-9,TRBJ2-1,.,TGTGCCAGCAGCCTAGAATGGCAGGGCAAGCAGTTCTTC,CASSLEWQGKQFF
TRBD2,TRBV11-2,TRBJ2-1,once,TGTGCCAGCAGCTTAATCGTAGCTAGCGGGAGTTATGAGCAGTTCTTC,CASSLIVASGSYEQFF
.,TRBV5-1,TRBJ2-7,.,TGCGCCAGCAGCTTGGCAGGCACCTACGAGCAGTACTTC,CASSLAGTYEQYF
TRBD1,TRBV29-1,TRBJ2-3,.,TGCAGCGCCCCCCACGACAGGGGAGGAGATACGCAGTATTTT,CSAPHDRGGDTQYF
.,TRBV6-5,TRBJ2-7,.,TGTGCCAGCACCCAAGGGGACTCCTACGAGCAGTACTTC,CASTQGDSYEQYF
.,TRBV28,TRBJ2-2,.,TGTGCCAGCACCTGGGGAGAGGGGGAGCTGTTTTTT,CASTWGEGELFF
.,TRBV5-1,TRBJ2-1,.,TGCGCCAGCAGCTTGTTGACCCCACGGGATGCGGATGAGCAGTTCTTC,CASSLLTPRDADEQFF
TRBD2,TRBV9,TRBJ2-1,.,TGTGCCAGCAGCGGAAGTACAGGACTAGGCCACAATGAGCAGTTCTTC,CASSGSTGLGHNEQFF
TRBD1,TRBV18,TRBJ1-1,.,TGTGCCAGCTCACCCGGAGACAGGGGGTTGAACACTGAAGCTTTCTTT,CASSPGDRGLNTEAFF
.,TRBV18,TRBJ2-7,few,TGTGCCAGCTCACCAGGCAGGCAAACACTCGAGCAGTACTTC,CASSPGRQTLEQYF
TRBD2,TRBV4-1,TRBJ2-7,.,TGCGCCAGCAGCCAAGAACAGCGGGAGTACAACGAGCAGTACTTC,CASSQEQREYNEQYF
.,TRBV7-6,TRBJ2-7,.,TGTGCCAGCAGCCGGGGGTACTACGAGCAGTACTTC,CASSRGYYEQYF